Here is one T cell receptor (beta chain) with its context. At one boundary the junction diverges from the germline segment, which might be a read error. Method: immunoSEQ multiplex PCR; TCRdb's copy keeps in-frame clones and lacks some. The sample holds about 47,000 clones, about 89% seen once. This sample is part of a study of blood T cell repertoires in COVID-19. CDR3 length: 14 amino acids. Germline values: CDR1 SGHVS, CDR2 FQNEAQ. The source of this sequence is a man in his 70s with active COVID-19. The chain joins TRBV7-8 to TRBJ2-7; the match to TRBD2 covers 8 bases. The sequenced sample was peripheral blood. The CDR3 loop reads CASTLPGGAYEQYF. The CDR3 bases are TGTGCCAGCACCTTACCCGGGGGGGCCTACGAGCAGTACTTC.